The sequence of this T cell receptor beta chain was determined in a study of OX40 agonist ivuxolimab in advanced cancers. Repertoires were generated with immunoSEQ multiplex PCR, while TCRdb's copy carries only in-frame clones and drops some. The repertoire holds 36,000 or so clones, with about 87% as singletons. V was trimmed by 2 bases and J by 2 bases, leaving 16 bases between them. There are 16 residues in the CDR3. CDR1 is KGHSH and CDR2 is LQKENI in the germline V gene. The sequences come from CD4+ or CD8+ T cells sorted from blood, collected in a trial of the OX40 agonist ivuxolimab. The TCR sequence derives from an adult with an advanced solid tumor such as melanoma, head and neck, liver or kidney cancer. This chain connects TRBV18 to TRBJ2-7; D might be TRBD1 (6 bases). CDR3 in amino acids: CASSPRQGQGPYEQYF. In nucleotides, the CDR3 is TGTGCCAGCTCACCAAGGCAGGGGCAGGGCCCCTACGAGCAGTACTTC.